The table lists the clone carrying this T cell receptor beta chain with a few counts. What it recognizes is unknown. This entry belongs to a study of cytomegalovirus exposure and HLA in healthy donors. Study-level results: The study reported that TCR beta sequences accurately predicted HLA-A and HLA-B alleles in most subjects.

The donors were healthy bone marrow donors. Donors counted as nominally healthy when sampled, yet unrecorded immune exposures were likely. PCR involved 60 Vbeta and 13 Jbeta primers. In the original workflow: Per a later analysis, the number of unique TCR beta chains was approximately 80 million, of which roughly 10 million were shared. This table comes from immunoSEQ multiplex PCR, and its TCRdb copy is limited to in-frame clones, with some not included. The V and J calls and clone size are taken from that table; D and trimming were inferred from the DNA. The data contain over 150,000 clones, roughly 80% of them singletons. V was clipped by 5 bases and J by 10 bases, with 17 bases between them. CDR1 and CDR2 from the germline V gene are SGHTA and FQGNSA. This CDR3 is 13 amino acids long.

V and J are TRBV7-2 and TRBJ1-1; perhaps TRBD1 as D (6 bases). The sample comprised PBMCs. The sequence derives from a boy under 18 in good health and CMV-seronegative. CDR3 region: CASSAVGGRGAFF. Written as DNA, the CDR3 is TGTGCCAGCAGCGCCGTGGGGGGGCGCGGAGCTTTCTTT.